The source of this T cell receptor beta chain is a study of blood T cell repertoires in COVID-19. The wider study: Whether acute or convalescent, the COVID-19 samples came from the United States, Italy and Spain. Nucleic acid was either cDNA or gDNA, and it came from T cells, B-cell-depleted T cells, or PBMCs.

V shed 4 bases and J shed 2 bases, with 15 bases lying between them. The CDR3 runs 15 residues. In germline, CDR1 is SGHTA, CDR2 FQGNSA. Seattle patient enrollment occurred during active infection, with longitudinal follow-up thereafter. Libraries were prepared by immunoSEQ multiplex PCR; TCRdb keeps only in-frame clonotypes and omits some of them. The sample lists roughly 130,000 clones; about nine tenths were seen once. The sequencing input was peripheral blood. The chain recombines TRBV7-2 with TRBJ2-7; possible D gene TRBD2, 5 bases. This receptor was taken from a man aged 55 to 69 with COVID-19, enrolled during active disease. CDR3 residues: CASSSRVLNAYEQYF. The CDR3 DNA is TGTGCCAGCAGCTCGAGGGTTTTAAACGCCTACGAGCAGTACTTC.